This TCR beta chain appears in the sequencing data of a study of blood T cell repertoires in COVID-19. Study in general: Sites in the United States, Italy and Spain provided acute and convalescent COVID-19 samples. T cells, B-cell-depleted T cells, or PBMCs provided the cDNA or gDNA that served as material.

The Seattle patients, enrolled during active infection, were followed longitudinally. How the authors handled the data: Amplification from reference gene primers served as the basis for estimated nucleated cell counts. Assay: immunoSEQ multiplex PCR; the TCRdb copy retains only in-frame clones and omits some. The D gene and trimming were derived from the DNA, and the V and J assignments and clone size from that table. This table holds roughly 240,000 clones, approximately 85% found once. Sequences were obtained from peripheral blood. This receptor was taken from a man aged 50-60 years with COVID-19, enrolled during active disease.

CDR3 sequence reads: CASSLETAVRGYTF. CDR3 nucleotides: TGTGCCAGCAGCTTAGAAACCGCCGTCCGGGGCTACACCTTC. The chain links TRBV7-9 to TRBJ1-2; D is unclear. V was pared by 1 base and J by 8 bases, with 14 bases between. The length of the CDR3 is 14 residues. Germline V gene lookup returns CDR1 SEHNR and CDR2 FQNEAQ (reference sequence).